The 21 T cell receptor beta chains given below trace back to one sample, sequenced in a study of blood T cell repertoires in COVID-19 (dated by TCRdb to the early 2020s). The method behind the library was the immunoSEQ multiplex PCR assay. What TCRdb holds here is the immuneACCESS table cut down to in-frame rearrangements. Part of the clones is not present; checked against another copy, under half of the missing clones reflect an unresolved V gene, and the others are unexplained. Counted in this sample were 150,000 or so clones; more than 85% of them appeared once. The ten largest clones take up around 0.5% of the sample. The sequenced material came from peripheral blood. All receptors come from a man in his 60s with COVID-19, enrolled during active disease.

A single count supports this clone. This sequence joins TRBV6-5 and TRBJ2-1, with a tentative D call TRBD2 (5 bases). Trimming took 9 bases from V and 0 from J, leaving 12 bases between them. This CDR3 has 14 amino acids. Per the germline V gene, CDR1 is MNHEY and CDR2 is SVGAGI. The CDR3 DNA follows: TGTGCCAGTCAGAAGCGGAGCTCCTACAATGAGCAGTTCTTC. Residues: CASQKRSSYNEQFF.

This clone was seen a handful of times. The chain carries TRBV27 and TRBJ1-4; 7 bases match TRBD1. The ends lost 5 bases at V and 12 bases at J; junction bases unmatched: 18. The CDR3 has 16 amino acids. Germline V gene data show CDR1 as MNHEY and CDR2 as SMNVEV (reference sequence). The CDR3 loop reads CASSKGPGQSLGELFF. DNA of the CDR3: TGTGCCAGCAGTAAGGGTCCGGGACAGTCCCTAGGAGAACTGTTTTTT.

The rearrangement links TRBV18 to TRBJ2-5; 7 nucleotides line up with TRBD1. Per the germline V gene, CDR1 is KGHSH and CDR2 is LQKENI. Trimming at V came to 4 bases and at J to 4 bases, leaving 6 bases not matched to a gene. The CDR3 totals 14 residues. CDR3 coding DNA: TGTGCCAGCTCACTTCCGGGACAGTTAGAGACCCAGTACTTC. Its protein is CASSLPGQLETQYF.

The rearrangement joins TRBV7-8 to TRBJ2-1; the match to TRBD1 covers 9 bases. Germline trimming cut 5 bases from V and 8 bases from J; bases unmatched to any gene: 7. The CDR3 runs to 14 residues. Germline assignment: CDR1 SGHVS and CDR2 FQNEAQ. This chain's CDR3 is CASSHNRGLDEQFF. The CDR3 DNA is TGTGCCAGCAGCCACAACAGGGGGCTGGATGAGCAGTTCTTC.

The chain carries TRBV20-1 and TRBJ1-1; no reliable D call. With 3 bases removed from V and 5 bases from J, the gap between germline ends came to 4 bases. CDR1 DFQATT and CDR2 SNEGSKA come from the germline V gene (reference sequence). The CDR3 length is 10 residues. The CDR3 bases are TGCAGTGCTAGCGGGACTGAAGCTTTCTTT. As protein: CSASGTEAFF.

V and J are TRBV5-1 and TRBJ1-2, with D unresolved. Germline-derived CDR1 and CDR2 are SGHRS and YFSETQ. CDR3 length equals 16 residues. V lost 4 bases, J lost 3 bases, and 19 bases lay in between. The CDR3 bases are TGCGCCAGCAGCCGATCCTCCCCCGGGCGGGACTATGGCTACACCTTC. Its translation: CASSRSSPGRDYGYTF.

The chain links TRBV7-2 to TRBJ1-1, with a weak D call TRBD1 (6 bases). The V and J ends lost 1 base and 3 bases respectively, with 12 bases between them. This CDR3 has 15 residues. Germline CDR1 is SGHTA and CDR2 is FQGNSA. The CDR3 region has the DNA TGTGCCAGCAGCTTAGTTGGCAGGGGTGACACTGAAGCTTTCTTT. Amino acids: CASSLVGRGDTEAFF.

The rearrangement uses TRBV28 and TRBJ1-6, with 10 bases aligning to TRBD1. This CDR3 contains 18 residues. J lost 0 bases, V lost 5 bases, and 7 bases had no gene match. Looked up from germline, CDR1 is MDHEN and CDR2 is SYDVKM. CDR3 in amino acids: CASSIGTGVSSYNSPLHF. The CDR3 bases are TGTGCCAGCAGTATTGGGACAGGGGTTAGCTCCTATAATTCACCCCTCCACTTT.

The CDR3 coding sequence is TGTGCCAGCAGTCCCGGGCGTAGATTTAGCGGGGGGTACGAGACCCAGTACTTC. It is translated as CASSPGRRFSGGYETQYF. The chain uses TRBV27 and TRBJ2-5, with 10 bases that match TRBD2. Germline V gene data show CDR1 as MNHEY and CDR2 as SMNVEV (reference sequence). V trimming: 5 bases; J trimming: 5 bases; junction bases outside the gene matches: 17. The CDR3 runs to 18 residues.

The V call is TRBV29-1, the J call TRBJ1-1, with D tentatively TRBD1 (6 bases). V was shortened by 6 bases and J by 0 bases, with 17 bases between the two germline ends. Germline V gene data show CDR1 as SQVTM and CDR2 as ANQGSEA. The CDR3 sequence is 15 residues long. The chain's CDR3 is CSVALITGLNTEAFF. The DNA for the CDR3 is TGCAGCGTCGCACTGATAACAGGGTTGAACACTGAAGCTTTCTTT.

This chain uses TRBV14 with TRBJ1-1; the D gene is possibly TRBD1 (5 bases). The V gene's germline CDR1 is SGHDN and CDR2 FVKESK. This CDR3 region has 14 residues. V lost 7 bases, J lost 4 bases, and 16 bases lay in between. CDR3 bases: TGTGCCAGCACCCAGCAGGGAAGGGTCACTGAAGCTTTCTTT. It specifies CASTQQGRVTEAFF.

The chain employs TRBV29-1 and TRBJ1-4; 8 positions match TRBD1. Germline CDR1 is SQVTM and CDR2 is ANQGSEA. The CDR3 has 13 residues. V shed 7 bases and J 8 bases; nucleotides not matched to a gene: 9. CDR3 nucleotides: TGCAGCGCCACGGACAGGGCCGGCGAAAAACTGTTTTTT. Residues: CSATDRAGEKLFF. Full variable domain (missing parts from reference TRBV29-1 and TRBJ1-4): SAVISQKPSRDICQRGTSLTIQCQVDSQVTMMFWYRQQPGQSLTLIATANQGSEATYESGFVIDKFPISRPNLTFSTLTVSNMSPEDSSIYLCSATDRAGEKLFFGSGTQLSVL.

V usage is TRBV24-1 and J usage is TRBJ2-5, with TRBD1 matching 9 bases. The CDR3 covers 14 residues. Germline V gene lookup returns CDR1 KGHDR and CDR2 SFDVKD. J was trimmed by 5 bases and V by 3 bases; bases with no gene match: 3. The CDR3 sequence is CATSDGTGPETQYF. The CDR3 nucleotides read TGTGCCACCAGTGATGGGACAGGGCCGGAGACCCAGTACTTC.

The J gene is TRBJ2-1, the V gene TRBV5-1, with a tentative D call TRBD1 (5 bases). The germline CDR1 and CDR2 sequences are SGHRS and YFSETQ. The length of the CDR3 is 14 residues. V lost 2 bases and J lost 4, with 10 bases in between. CDR3 DNA sequence: TGCGCCAGCAGCTTTACGACAGTTTACAATGAGCAGTTCTTC. It yields the protein CASSFTTVYNEQFF.

Here the CDR3 DNA reads TGTGCCAGCAGTCAACAGGACAGGCAGCCCCTCCACTTT. Translation: CASSQQDRQPLHF. The J gene is TRBJ1-6, the V gene TRBV12-3 or TRBV12-4; 7 bases fit TRBD1. CDR3 length equals 13 residues. V dropped 5 bases and J dropped 13; count of bases not matched to a gene: 8.

V and J are TRBV7-3 and TRBJ1-3, with D tentatively TRBD1 (5 bases). CDR3 size: 16 residues. From germline, CDR1 is SGHTA and CDR2 FQGTGA. V gave up 5 bases and J gave up 3 bases, with 17 bases separating them. This CDR3 is CASSVKDIWYGNTIYF. The CDR3 DNA sequence: TGTGCCAGCAGCGTAAAGGACATCTGGTATGGAAACACCATATATTTT. Looking up the rest from reference TRBV7-3 and TRBJ1-3 gives the full variable domain: GAGVSQTPSNKVTEKGKYVELRCDPISGHTALYWYRQSLGQGPEFLIYFQGTGAADDSGLPNDRFFAVRPEGSVSTLKIQRTERGDSAVYLCASSVKDIWYGNTIYFGEGSWLTVV.

This chain links TRBV7-2 with TRBJ2-5; maybe TRBD2 (6 bases). Germline V gene lookup returns CDR1 SGHTA and CDR2 FQGNSA. The CDR3 is made up of 16 amino acids. The V gene lost 1 base and the J gene lost 1 base, with 13 bases spanning the gap. This chain's CDR3 is CASSLGGIRVQETQYF. As DNA, the CDR3 is TGTGCCAGCAGCTTAGGCGGGATTCGCGTCCAAGAGACCCAGTACTTC.

The chain couples TRBV19 to TRBJ1-2, with TRBD1 matching 8 bases. The germline CDR1 and CDR2 sequences are LNHDA and SQIVND (reference sequence). V lost 7 bases, J lost 2 bases, and 9 bases stayed unmatched. This CDR3 spans 15 amino acids. This CDR3 reads CASTLSGQGNYGYTF. CDR3 coding DNA: TGTGCCAGTACCTTATCCGGACAGGGCAACTATGGCTACACCTTC.

The chain recombines TRBV4-3 with TRBJ1-2, with TRBD1 as a possible D gene (6 bases). The CDR3 has 14 residues. Trimming stripped 1 base from V and 4 bases from J, with 10 bases between. The germline V gene has CDR1 LGHNA and CDR2 YSLEER. CDR3 sequence (DNA): TGCGCCAGCAGCCAAGGGGGGCCCGGCTATGGCTACACCTTC. Translating gives CASSQGGPGYGYTF.

The genes are TRBV6-5 and TRBJ1-5; the D is unclear. The length of the CDR3 is 15 residues. Trimming pared 6 bases from V and 0 bases from J, leaving 12 bases between. Germline V gene lookup returns CDR1 MNHEY and CDR2 SVGAGI. This chain's CDR3 is CASSGNSNSNQPQHF. CDR3 bases: TGTGCCAGCAGCGGAAACAGCAATAGCAATCAGCCCCAGCATTTT.

V is TRBV13 and J is TRBJ2-3; 8 positions agree with TRBD1. V lost 5 bases and J lost 3; bases outside the gene matches: 4. From germline, CDR1 is PRHDT and CDR2 FYEKMQ (reference sequence). This CDR3 is built from 14 residues. This CDR3 is CASSLRQGTDTQYF. The CDR3 nucleotides read TGTGCCAGCAGCCTCCGACAGGGGACAGATACGCAGTATTTT.